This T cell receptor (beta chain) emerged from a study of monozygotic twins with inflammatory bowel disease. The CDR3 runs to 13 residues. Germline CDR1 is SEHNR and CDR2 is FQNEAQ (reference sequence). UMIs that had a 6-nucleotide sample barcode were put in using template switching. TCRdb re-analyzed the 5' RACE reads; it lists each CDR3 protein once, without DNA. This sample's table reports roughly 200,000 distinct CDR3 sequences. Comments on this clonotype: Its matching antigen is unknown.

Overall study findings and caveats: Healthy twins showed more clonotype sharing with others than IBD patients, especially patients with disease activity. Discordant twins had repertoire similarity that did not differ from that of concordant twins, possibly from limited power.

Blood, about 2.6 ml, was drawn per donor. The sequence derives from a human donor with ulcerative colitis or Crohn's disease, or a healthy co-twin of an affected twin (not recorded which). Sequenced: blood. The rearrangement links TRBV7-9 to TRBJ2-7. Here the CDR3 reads CASSYGAPYEQYF.